A single sample is the source of the 9 T cell receptor beta chains below, sequenced in a study of T cell responses to AZD1222 COVID-19 vaccine. TCRdb keeps only in-frame clones here, not all; method: immunoSEQ multiplex PCR. The table has about 76,000 clones, over 85% seen once; the top ten hold approximately 4.2%. The input for sequencing was peripheral blood, taken on day 0 of AZD1222 vaccination. These receptors were taken from an adult in good health.

The chain combines TRBV12-3 or TRBV12-4 with TRBJ1-3, with D uncertain. CDR3 length equals 13 residues. Trimming pared 8 bases from V and 0 bases from J, leaving 8 bases between. CDR3 residues: CASYRSSGNTIYF. The CDR3 nucleotides read TGTGCCAGCTACCGGAGCTCTGGAAACACCATATATTTT.

The gene calls are TRBV27 and TRBJ1-1; D remains unclear. The CDR3 consists of 15 residues. CDR1 and CDR2 from the germline V gene are MNHEY and SMNVEV (reference sequence). V lost 10 bases, J lost 4 bases, and 22 bases lay in between. This CDR3 reads CATNPRGLSATEAFF. The CDR3 DNA reads TGTGCCACCAACCCCCGAGGGTTGTCTGCCACTGAAGCTTTCTTT.

To note about this clone: The junction differs from germline at one of its ends, possibly a read error. The J gene is TRBJ2-1, the V gene TRBV11-2; 9 bases match TRBD2. Germline V gene lookup returns CDR1 SGHAT and CDR2 FQNNGV. The CDR3 has 15 amino acids. CDR3 sequence (DNA): TGTGCCAGCAGGTTAGCGGGAGTGTCCTACAATGAGCAGTTCTTC. Translation: CASRLAGVSYNEQFF.

The chain carries TRBV6-1 and TRBJ1-5; D gene uncertain. CDR3 length: 13 amino acids. V lost 3 bases and J 4 bases, leaving 7 bases between the germline ends. The V gene's germline CDR1 is MNHNS and CDR2 SASEGT. The DNA of the CDR3 is TGTGCCAGCAGTGAGGGCAGTAATCAGCCCCAGCATTTT. Translating it yields CASSEGSNQPQHF.

The rearrangement links TRBV30 to TRBJ2-5, with D perhaps matching TRBD2 (7 bases). The germline gives CDR1 GTSNPN, CDR2 SVGIG (reference sequence). V lost 0 bases and J 6 bases, leaving 11 bases between the germline ends. This CDR3 comprises 13 residues. CDR3 DNA: TGTGCCTGGAGTGTAGGGGGGGTGAAGACCCAGTACTTC. Its translation: CAWSVGGVKTQYF. Looking up the rest from reference TRBV30 and TRBJ2-5 gives the full variable domain: SQTIHQWPATLVQPVGSPLSLECTVEGTSNPNLYWYRQAAGRGLQLLFYSVGIGQISSEVPQNLSASRPQDRQFILSSKKLLLSDSGFYLCAWSVGGVKTQYFGPGTRLLVL.

This clone was picked up a small number of times. V is TRBV18 and J is TRBJ1-3; a possible D gene is TRBD1 (5 bases). The CDR3 has 15 residues. V shed 5 bases and J shed 0 bases, with 11 bases lying between them. Germline V lookup: CDR1 KGHSH, CDR2 LQKENI. The CDR3 coding sequence is TGTGCCAGCTCAAGGGGATTTAGCTCTGGAAACACCATATATTTT. Amino acids: CASSRGFSSGNTIYF.

The rearrangement joins TRBV24-1 to TRBJ1-2; D uncertain. Germline values: CDR1 KGHDR, CDR2 SFDVKD. V lost 4 bases to trimming and J lost 1 base, with 9 bases between them. The CDR3 loop spans 14 amino acids. In nucleotides, the CDR3 is TGTGCCACCAGTGACTCACAGATTAACTATGGCTACACCTTC. Protein sequence: CATSDSQINYGYTF.

V and J are TRBV9 and TRBJ2-6; D gene unclear. The germline V gene has CDR1 SGDLS and CDR2 YYNGEE. The CDR3 runs to 15 residues. The V end was cut by 4 bases, the J end by 0 bases, with 8 bases between. The CDR3 is CASSLRYSGANVLTF. CDR3 nucleotide sequence: TGTGCCAGCAGCCTACGGTACTCTGGGGCCAACGTCCTGACTTTC.

This clone was observed a single time. V and J are TRBV7-3 and TRBJ2-7; TRBD1 matches at 7 bases. This CDR3 comprises 13 residues. The germline V gene has CDR1 SGHTA and CDR2 FQGTGA. V shed 6 bases and J 9 bases; nucleotides not matched to a gene: 11. This CDR3 is CASRENDQGVQYF. DNA of the CDR3: TGTGCCAGCAGGGAAAACGACCAGGGGGTGCAGTACTTC.